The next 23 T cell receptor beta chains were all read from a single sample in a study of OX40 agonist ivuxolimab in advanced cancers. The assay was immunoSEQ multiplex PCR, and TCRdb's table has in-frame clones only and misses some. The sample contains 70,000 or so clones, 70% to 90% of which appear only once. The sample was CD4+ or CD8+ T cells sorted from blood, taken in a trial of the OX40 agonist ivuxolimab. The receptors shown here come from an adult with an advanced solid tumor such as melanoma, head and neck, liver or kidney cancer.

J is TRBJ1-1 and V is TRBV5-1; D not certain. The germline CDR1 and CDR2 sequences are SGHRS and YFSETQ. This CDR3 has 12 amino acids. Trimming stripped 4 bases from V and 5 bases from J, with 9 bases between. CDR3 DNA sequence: TGCGCCAGCAGCGAGATGGGAACTGAAGCTTTCTTT. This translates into CASSEMGTEAFF.

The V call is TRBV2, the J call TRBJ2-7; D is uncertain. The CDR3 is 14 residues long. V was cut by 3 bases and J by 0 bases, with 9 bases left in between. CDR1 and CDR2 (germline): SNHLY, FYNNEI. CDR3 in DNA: TGTGCCAGCAGTGAGTTACAGCTCTCCTACGAGCAGTACTTC. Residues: CASSELQLSYEQYF.

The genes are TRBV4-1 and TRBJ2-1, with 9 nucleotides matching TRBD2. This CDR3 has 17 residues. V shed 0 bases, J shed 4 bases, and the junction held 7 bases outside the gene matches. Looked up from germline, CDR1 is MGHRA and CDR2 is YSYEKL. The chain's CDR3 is CASSQDTASGKYNEQFF. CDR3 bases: TGCGCCAGCAGCCAAGATACGGCTAGCGGGAAGTACAATGAGCAGTTCTTC.

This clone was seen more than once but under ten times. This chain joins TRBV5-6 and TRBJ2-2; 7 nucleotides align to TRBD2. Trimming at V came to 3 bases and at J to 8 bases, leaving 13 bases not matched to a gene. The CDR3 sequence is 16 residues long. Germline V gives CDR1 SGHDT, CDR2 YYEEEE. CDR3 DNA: TGTGCCAGCAGCTCCCCCCTCCTCCTAGCGGTGGGGGAGCTGTTTTTT. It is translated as CASSSPLLLAVGELFF.

The CDR3 sequence: CASSSRGVEVAQYF. In DNA, the CDR3 is TGTGCCAGCAGCTCCAGAGGGGTGGAGGTGGCCCAGTACTTC. The J gene is TRBJ2-5, the V gene TRBV7-2; the D gene could be TRBD1 or TRBD2 (5 bases each). V lost 4 bases to trimming and J lost 9 bases, with 18 bases between them. CDR3 size: 14 residues. In germline, CDR1 is SGHTA, CDR2 FQGNSA.

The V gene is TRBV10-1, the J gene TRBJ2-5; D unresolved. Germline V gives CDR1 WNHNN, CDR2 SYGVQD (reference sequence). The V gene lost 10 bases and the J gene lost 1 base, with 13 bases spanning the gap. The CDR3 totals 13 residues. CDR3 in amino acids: CATQDGSQETQYF. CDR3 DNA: TGCGCCACCCAGGACGGATCCCAAGAGACCCAGTACTTC.

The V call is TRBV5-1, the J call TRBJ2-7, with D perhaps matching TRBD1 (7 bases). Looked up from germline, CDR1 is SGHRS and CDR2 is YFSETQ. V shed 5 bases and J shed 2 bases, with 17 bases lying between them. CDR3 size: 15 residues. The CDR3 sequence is CASRFLRDSPYEQYF. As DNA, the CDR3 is TGCGCCAGCAGATTCCTGCGGGACAGCCCCTACGAGCAGTACTTC.

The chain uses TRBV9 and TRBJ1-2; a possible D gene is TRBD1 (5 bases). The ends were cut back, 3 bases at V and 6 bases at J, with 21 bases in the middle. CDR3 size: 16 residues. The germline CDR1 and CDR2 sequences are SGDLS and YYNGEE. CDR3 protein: CASSGPGQSVRDGYTF. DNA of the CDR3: TGTGCCAGCAGCGGACCAGGGCAGAGTGTGAGGGATGGCTACACCTTC.

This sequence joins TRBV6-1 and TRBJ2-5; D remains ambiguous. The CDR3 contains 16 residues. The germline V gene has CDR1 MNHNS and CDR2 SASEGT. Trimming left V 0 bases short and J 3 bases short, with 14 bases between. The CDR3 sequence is CASSEATGLGKETQYF. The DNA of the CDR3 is TGTGCCAGCAGTGAAGCCACTGGCTTAGGAAAAGAGACCCAGTACTTC.

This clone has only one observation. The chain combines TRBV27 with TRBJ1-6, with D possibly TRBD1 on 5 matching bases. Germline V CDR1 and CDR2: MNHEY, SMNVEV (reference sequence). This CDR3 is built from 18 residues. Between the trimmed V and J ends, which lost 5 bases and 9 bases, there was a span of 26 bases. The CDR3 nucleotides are TGTGCCAGCAGTCTTTTGAAGATCGATGGGGGTTGGGGTTCACCCCTCCACTTT. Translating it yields CASSLLKIDGGWGSPLHF.

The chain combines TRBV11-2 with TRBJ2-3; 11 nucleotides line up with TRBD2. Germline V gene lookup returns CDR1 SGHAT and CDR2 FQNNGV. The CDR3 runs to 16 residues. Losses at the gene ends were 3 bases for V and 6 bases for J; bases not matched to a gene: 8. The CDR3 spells CASSLVTSGMRDTQYF. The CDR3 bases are TGTGCCAGCAGCTTGGTGACTAGCGGGATGAGGGATACGCAGTATTTT.

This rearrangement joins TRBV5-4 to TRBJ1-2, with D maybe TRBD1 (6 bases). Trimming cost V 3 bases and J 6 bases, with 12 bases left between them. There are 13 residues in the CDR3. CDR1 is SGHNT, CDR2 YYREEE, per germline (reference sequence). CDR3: CASSSGQTHGYTF. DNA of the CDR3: TGTGCCAGCAGCTCGGGACAAACCCATGGCTACACCTTC.

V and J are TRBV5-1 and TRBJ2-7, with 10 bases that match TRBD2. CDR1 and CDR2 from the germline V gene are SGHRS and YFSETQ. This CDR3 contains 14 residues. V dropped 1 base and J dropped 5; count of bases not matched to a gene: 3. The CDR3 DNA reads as TGCGCCAGCAGCTTGACTAGCGGGAACCACGAGCAGTACTTC. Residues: CASSLTSGNHEQYF.

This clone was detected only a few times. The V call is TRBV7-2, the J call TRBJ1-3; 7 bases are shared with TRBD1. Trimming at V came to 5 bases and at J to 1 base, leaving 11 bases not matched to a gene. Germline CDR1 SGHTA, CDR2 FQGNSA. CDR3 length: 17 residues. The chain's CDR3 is CASSAGTGTASGNTIYF. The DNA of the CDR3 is TGTGCCAGCAGCGCCGGCACCGGGACAGCATCTGGAAACACCATATATTTT.

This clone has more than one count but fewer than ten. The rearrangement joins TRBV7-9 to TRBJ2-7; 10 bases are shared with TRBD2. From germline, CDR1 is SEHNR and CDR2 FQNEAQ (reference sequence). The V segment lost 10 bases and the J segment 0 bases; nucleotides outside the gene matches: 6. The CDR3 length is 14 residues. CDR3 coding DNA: TGTGCCACCGCCTCTAGCGGGAGCTCCTACGAGCAGTACTTC. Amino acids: CATASSGSSYEQYF.

DNA of the CDR3: TGTGCCAGCAGCCCAGGGTGGGGACAGGGAGTGAAGGATACGCAGTATTTT. The encoded protein is CASSPGWGQGVKDTQYF. This chain uses TRBV14 with TRBJ2-3, with TRBD1 identical over 9 bases. CDR1 is SGHDN and CDR2 is FVKESK in the germline V gene. V was pared by 4 bases and J by 6 bases, with 14 bases of the junction left unmatched. The CDR3 is 17 amino acids.

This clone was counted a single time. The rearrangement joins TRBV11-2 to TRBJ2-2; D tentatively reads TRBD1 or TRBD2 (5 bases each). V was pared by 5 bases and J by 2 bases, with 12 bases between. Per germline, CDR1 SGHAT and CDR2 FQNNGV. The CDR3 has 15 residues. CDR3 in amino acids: CASSPSGQNTGELFF. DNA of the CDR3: TGTGCCAGCAGCCCCAGCGGACAAAACACCGGGGAGCTGTTTTTT.

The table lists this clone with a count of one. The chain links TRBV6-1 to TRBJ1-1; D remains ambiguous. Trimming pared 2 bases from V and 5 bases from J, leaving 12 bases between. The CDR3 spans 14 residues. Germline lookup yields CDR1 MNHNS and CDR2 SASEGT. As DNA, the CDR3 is TGTGCCAGCAGTGAAAAAAGGATAGGGACTGAAGCTTTCTTT. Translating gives CASSEKRIGTEAFF.

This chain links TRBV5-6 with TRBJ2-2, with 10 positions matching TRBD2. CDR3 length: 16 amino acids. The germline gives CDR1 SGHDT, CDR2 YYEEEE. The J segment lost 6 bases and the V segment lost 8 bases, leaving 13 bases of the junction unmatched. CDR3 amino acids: CASTRRLAGVAGELFF. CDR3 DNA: TGTGCCAGTACCCGGAGGCTAGCGGGAGTGGCCGGGGAGCTGTTTTTT.

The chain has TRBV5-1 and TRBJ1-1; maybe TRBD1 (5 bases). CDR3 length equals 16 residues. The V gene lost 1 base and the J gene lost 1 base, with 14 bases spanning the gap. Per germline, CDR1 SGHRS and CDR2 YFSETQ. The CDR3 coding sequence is TGCGCCAGCAGCTTGATCGGGACCTCAGGGAACACTGAAGCTTTCTTT. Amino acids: CASSLIGTSGNTEAFF.

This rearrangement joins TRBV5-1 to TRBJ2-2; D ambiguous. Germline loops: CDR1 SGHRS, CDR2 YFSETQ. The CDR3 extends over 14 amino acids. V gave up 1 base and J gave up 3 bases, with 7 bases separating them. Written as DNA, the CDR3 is TGCGCCAGCAGCTTGTATCTTTACACCGGGGAGCTGTTTTTT. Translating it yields CASSLYLYTGELFF.

For the CDR3, the DNA is TGTGCCATCAGGGGGACGGTCCAAGAGACCCAGTACTTC. It encodes CAIRGTVQETQYF. The chain combines TRBV10-3 with TRBJ2-5; D may correspond to TRBD1 or TRBD2 (5 bases each). Germline V gene sequence: CDR1 ENHRY, CDR2 SYGVKD. The CDR3 spans 13 residues. V lost 6 bases to trimming and J lost 1 base, with 9 bases between them.

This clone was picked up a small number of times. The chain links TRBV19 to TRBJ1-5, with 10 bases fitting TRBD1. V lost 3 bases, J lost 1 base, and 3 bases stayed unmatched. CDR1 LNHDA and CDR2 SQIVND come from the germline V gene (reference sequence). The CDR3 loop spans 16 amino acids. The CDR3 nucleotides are TGTGCCAGTAGTATGCGACAGGGGGCAAGCAATCAGCCCCAGCATTTT. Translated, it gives CASSMRQGASNQPQHF.